This paragraph covers one TCR beta chain sequence. The target of this receptor is not known. Measured from the cysteine to the phenylalanine, the CDR3 is 13 residues long. Only the CDR3 DNA stays, 39 bases, in frame from base 1. At the junction V is shortened by 4 bases and J by 4 bases, with 8 bases in between. The germline V gene gives CDR1 as SGHAT and CDR2 as FQNNGV. This entry comes from a study of T cell responses to AZD1222 COVID-19 vaccine (dated by TCRdb to the early 2020s). Describing the broader study: TCR sequencing covered about 230 trial participants: nearly 210 given two doses of AZD1222 and some 25 given two doses of MenACWY control vaccine. Enrollment into the trials was organized by age into subgroups of 18-55, 56-69 and 70-plus years, and those subgroups contained 148, 28 and 57 TCR-sequenced participants, respectively.

The CDR3 regions of human TCRbeta chains were analyzed by immunosequencing. In the original analysis: TCRs in the repertoires were matched against a reference library of SARS-CoV-2-specific TCRs that had been generated with the MIRA antigen-specificity platform. Breadth was defined as the fraction of unique TCRs that were SARS-CoV-2-associated, and depth was defined as the fraction of total T cells that were SARS-CoV-2-associated. Using the MIRA data, each spike-specific TCR was assigned both to the spike region to which the TCR was reactive and to a CD4 or CD8 class. Log10-transformed breadth and depth values were compared by one-way ANOVA with Sidak's multiple comparisons tests. Not all clones reach the TCRdb copy of this immuneACCESS table, which keeps in-frame sequences only. Checked studies attribute under half of the gap to unresolved V genes and leave the rest unexplained. The V and J calls and clone size come from that table; D and trimming were worked out from the DNA. This sample's listing comprises about 140,000 clones. The leading ten clones occupy about 2.2% of the sample.

The study at large found these results: The whole spike protein was spanned by vaccine-associated CD4 TCRs, and dominant responses were seen in regions 160-218 and 743-854. Epitopes outside the regions mutated in the B.1.351 and B.1.1.7 variants were reportedly recognized by nearly half of the unique spike-specific TCRs. Because no day 14 peak-response samples were available, the repertoires could be characterized only after the peak T cell response. Spike-specific TCR breadth and depth rose significantly after two AZD1222 doses compared with day 0 and with MenACWY recipients. Conclusions about previously exposed vaccinees are limited, since just a handful of AZD1222 recipients were seropositive for SARS-CoV-2 at baseline. Participants were mostly white British, with more females than males. The authors suggested clonal diversity may have been underestimated. The 56-69-year group was small, and its depth increase did not reach significance, likely because of low power.

According to the study, the label for this sample's time point signals: baseline before first vaccination. Samples from vaccinated people were obtained from the UK trials COV001 and COV002, which included a single-blind randomized controlled phase 2/3 trial of AZD1222 (ChAdOx1 nCoV-19) in healthy adults. For TCRbeta chain sequencing, PBMC samples from trial participants were taken at day 0 and at day 28 after the second dose. This sequence originates from an adult in good health. Source material: peripheral blood. The sequence joins TRBV11-2 to TRBJ1-5; the D gene assignment is ambiguous. The DNA sequence reads TGTGCCAGCAGCTACGGTACGAATCAGCCCCAGCATTTT. This translates into CASSYGTNQPQHF.